A selection of T cell receptor beta chains follows, all from one sample in a study of cytomegalovirus exposure and HLA in healthy donors. Produced via immunoSEQ multiplex PCR; TCRdb's table is partial and in-frame only. The sample has around 94,000 clones; around 68% are singletons. Material: PBMCs. These receptors all come from a human donor in good health. The CDR3 runs from the conserved cysteine through the conserved F or W. The order of the fields is J gene, V gene, clone size, CDR3 protein. Size values are once, few and many counts, or a class for expanded clones, and some rows have none.

j_call: TRBJ2-1
v_call: TRBV5-6
clone_size: .
cdr3_aa: CASSLLYSNEQFF

j_call: TRBJ1-5
v_call: TRBV19
clone_size: .
cdr3_aa: CASSIGQGADQPQHF

j_call: TRBJ2-7
v_call: TRBV5-1
clone_size: .
cdr3_aa: CASKNPGLSDEQYF

j_call: TRBJ2-7
v_call: TRBV4-1
clone_size: .
cdr3_aa: CASSQESSYEQYF

j_call: TRBJ1-4
v_call: TRBV7-2
clone_size: .
cdr3_aa: CASSLRPMGRGNEKLFF

j_call: TRBJ2-5
v_call: TRBV6-5
clone_size: .
cdr3_aa: CASSDSAQETQYF

j_call: TRBJ2-1
v_call: TRBV15
clone_size: .
cdr3_aa: CATSRDLGLAGVAGEQFF

j_call: TRBJ2-1
v_call: TRBV27
clone_size: .
cdr3_aa: CASSLGPGRGTYNEQFF

j_call: TRBJ1-1
v_call: TRBV27
clone_size: once
cdr3_aa: CASSLQGYTEAFF

j_call: TRBJ1-1
v_call: TRBV2
clone_size: once
cdr3_aa: CASSESGQGSNTEAFF

j_call: TRBJ2-3
v_call: TRBV10-3
clone_size: few
cdr3_aa: CAISRTSGYTDTQYF

j_call: TRBJ2-1
v_call: TRBV6-5
clone_size: .
cdr3_aa: CASSSGVYNEQFF

j_call: TRBJ2-3
v_call: TRBV9
clone_size: .
cdr3_aa: CASSRLDTSTDTQYF

j_call: TRBJ2-4
v_call: TRBV4-1
clone_size: .
cdr3_aa: CASSQGGGIQYF

j_call: TRBJ2-1
v_call: TRBV7-3
clone_size: .
cdr3_aa: CASSPGLAGHEQFF

j_call: TRBJ1-5
v_call: TRBV10-2
clone_size: once
cdr3_aa: CASTRDIRWAQHF

j_call: TRBJ2-7
v_call: TRBV7-9
clone_size: once
cdr3_aa: CASSSLGTASYEQYF

j_call: TRBJ2-7
v_call: TRBV4-2
clone_size: .
cdr3_aa: CASSPASGRPYEQYF

j_call: TRBJ2-3
v_call: TRBV5-4
clone_size: .
cdr3_aa: CASSGSGTPEHF

j_call: TRBJ1-2
v_call: TRBV6-5
clone_size: .
cdr3_aa: CASSLTGGSGYGYTF

j_call: TRBJ2-1
v_call: TRBV27
clone_size: .
cdr3_aa: CASSLEGSSYNEQFF

j_call: TRBJ2-1
v_call: TRBV7-2
clone_size: .
cdr3_aa: CASSLRLQGYEQFF

j_call: TRBJ2-1
v_call: TRBV4-2
clone_size: few
cdr3_aa: CASNPLAGEANEQFF

j_call: TRBJ2-1
v_call: TRBV27
clone_size: .
cdr3_aa: CASSFDSNNEQFF

j_call: TRBJ2-3
v_call: TRBV7-2
clone_size: .
cdr3_aa: CASSLLISSGRAADTQYF

j_call: TRBJ2-3
v_call: TRBV23-1
clone_size: .
cdr3_aa: CASSQTGGASGSTDTQYF

j_call: TRBJ2-5
v_call: TRBV5-1
clone_size: once
cdr3_aa: CASSLGQRNQETQYF

j_call: TRBJ1-5
v_call: TRBV5-6
clone_size: .
cdr3_aa: CASSLSGISQPQHF

j_call: TRBJ2-2
v_call: TRBV5-1
clone_size: .
cdr3_aa: CASSFARQGNTGELFF

j_call: TRBJ2-1
v_call: TRBV29-1
clone_size: few
cdr3_aa: CSVAEKPTGELFF

j_call: TRBJ1-4
v_call: TRBV9
clone_size: few
cdr3_aa: CASSVRTGANEKLFF

j_call: TRBJ2-5
v_call: TRBV7-9
clone_size: .
cdr3_aa: CASSPRGINWETQYF

j_call: TRBJ2-3
v_call: TRBV30
clone_size: few
cdr3_aa: CAWSPGGASTDTQYF

j_call: TRBJ2-1
v_call: TRBV4-1
clone_size: .
cdr3_aa: CASSLAPTSYNEQFF

j_call: TRBJ2-4
v_call: TRBV5-1
clone_size: .
cdr3_aa: CASSPGGAGNIQYF

j_call: TRBJ1-1
v_call: TRBV6-4
clone_size: .
cdr3_aa: CASKDMANTEAFF

j_call: TRBJ1-1
v_call: TRBV14
clone_size: .
cdr3_aa: CASSRITPNRNTEAFF

j_call: TRBJ2-2
v_call: TRBV5-1
clone_size: few
cdr3_aa: CASRDSQPGELFF

j_call: TRBJ2-3
v_call: TRBV11-2
clone_size: .
cdr3_aa: CASSALGQGAFTDTQYF

j_call: TRBJ2-4
v_call: TRBV27
clone_size: .
cdr3_aa: CASSFRGGVAKNIQYF